This TCR beta chain was observed in a study of graft-versus-host responses after intestinal transplantation. Across the study: Recipients uniformly received anti-thymocyte globulin induction, followed by tacrolimus and steroids for 2 to 4 years. Study conclusions and caveats: Recipient bone marrow held GvH clones, some seen earlier in ileum or blood. Early post-transplant declines in HvG were associated with peak levels of circulating GvH clones. Graft-versus-host to host-versus-graft clonal ratios in allografts were high in patients with graft-donor T cell macrochimerism.

TCRdb keeps only in-frame clones here, not all; method: immunoSEQ multiplex PCR. The repertoire includes about 85,000 clones, 80% to 95% of them detected once, and 7.6% sits in the top ten. Note on this clone: Its antigen is unidentified.

Germline CDR1 and CDR2: SGHNT and YYREEE (reference sequence). V was pared by 4 bases and J by 4 bases, with 16 bases between. The CDR3 spans 15 residues. The source was unstimulated CD8+ T cells sorted from spleen or lymph node cells, collected before transplant. This chain links TRBV5-4 with TRBJ2-3; D may be TRBD2 (5 bases). The TCR originated in a human donor who was the organ donor for an intestinal transplant. In DNA form, the CDR3 reads TGTGCCAGCAGCCCTTCGGAGGTCTCATCAGATACGCAGTATTTT. Translating gives CASSPSEVSSDTQYF.